This TCR beta chain was recorded in a study of blood T cell repertoires in COVID-19. Study details: The study drew acute and convalescent COVID-19 samples from the United States, Italy and Spain.

Source study methods: How many nucleated cells were present was estimated from reference gene primer amplification. The data were produced by immunoSEQ multiplex PCR, yet TCRdb's version contains in-frame clones alone and is incomplete. D and trimming were read from the DNA, whereas the V and J calls and clone size are those reported in that table. In the table there are about 130,000 clones, nearly 70% of which are singletons. The germline CDR1 and CDR2 sequences are MDHEN and SYDVKM. The V segment lost 6 bases and the J segment 6 bases; nucleotides outside the gene matches: 6. CDR3 size: 15 residues.

Sequences were obtained from peripheral blood. The origin of this receptor is a woman in her 70s with acute or convalescent COVID-19. The J gene is TRBJ1-6, the V gene TRBV28; 9 bases are a match to TRBD1. The CDR3 sequence is CASRVGQGSNSPLHF. The CDR3 DNA reads TGTGCCAGCAGGGTCGGACAGGGGAGTAATTCACCCCTCCACTTT.